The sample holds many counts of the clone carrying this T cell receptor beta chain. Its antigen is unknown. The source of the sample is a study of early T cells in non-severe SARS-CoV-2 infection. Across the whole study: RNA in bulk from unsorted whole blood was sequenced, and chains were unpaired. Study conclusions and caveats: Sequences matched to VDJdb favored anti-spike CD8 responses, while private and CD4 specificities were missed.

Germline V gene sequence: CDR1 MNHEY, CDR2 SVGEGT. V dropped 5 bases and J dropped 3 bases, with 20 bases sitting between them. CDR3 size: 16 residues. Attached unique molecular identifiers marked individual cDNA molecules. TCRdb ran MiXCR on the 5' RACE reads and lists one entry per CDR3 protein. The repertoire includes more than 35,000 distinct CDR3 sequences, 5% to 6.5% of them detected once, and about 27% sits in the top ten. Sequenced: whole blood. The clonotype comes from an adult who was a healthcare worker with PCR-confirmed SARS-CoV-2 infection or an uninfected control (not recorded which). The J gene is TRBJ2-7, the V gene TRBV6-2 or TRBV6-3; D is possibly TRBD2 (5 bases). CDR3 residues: CASSPFPTGSFYEQYF. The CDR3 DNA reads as TGTGCCAGCAGTCCCTTCCCGACGGGAAGTTTCTACGAGCAGTACTTC.